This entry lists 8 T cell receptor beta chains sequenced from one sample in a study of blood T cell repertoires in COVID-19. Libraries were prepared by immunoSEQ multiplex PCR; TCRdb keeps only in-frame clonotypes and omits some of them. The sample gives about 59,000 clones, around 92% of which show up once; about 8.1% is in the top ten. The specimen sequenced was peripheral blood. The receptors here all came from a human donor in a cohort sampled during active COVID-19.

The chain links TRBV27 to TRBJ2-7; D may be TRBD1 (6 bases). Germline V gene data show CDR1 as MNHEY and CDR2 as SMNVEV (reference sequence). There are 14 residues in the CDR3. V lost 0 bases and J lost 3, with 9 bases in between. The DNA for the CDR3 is TGTGCCAGCAGTTTATCAGGGGGATACTACGAGCAGTACTTC. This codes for CASSLSGGYYEQYF.

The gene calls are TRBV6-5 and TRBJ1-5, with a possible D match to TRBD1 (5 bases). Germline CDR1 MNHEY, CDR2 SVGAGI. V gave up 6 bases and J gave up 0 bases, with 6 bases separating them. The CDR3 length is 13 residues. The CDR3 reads CASRTASNQPQHF. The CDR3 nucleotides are TGTGCCAGCAGGACAGCTAGCAATCAGCCCCAGCATTTT.

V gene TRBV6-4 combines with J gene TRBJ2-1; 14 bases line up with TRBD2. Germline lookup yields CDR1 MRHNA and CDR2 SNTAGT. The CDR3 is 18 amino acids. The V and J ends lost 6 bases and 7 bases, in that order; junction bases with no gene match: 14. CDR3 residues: CASRSGLAGERAWNEQFF. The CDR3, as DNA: TGTGCCAGCAGGTCGGGACTAGCGGGAGAGCGGGCTTGGAATGAGCAGTTCTTC.

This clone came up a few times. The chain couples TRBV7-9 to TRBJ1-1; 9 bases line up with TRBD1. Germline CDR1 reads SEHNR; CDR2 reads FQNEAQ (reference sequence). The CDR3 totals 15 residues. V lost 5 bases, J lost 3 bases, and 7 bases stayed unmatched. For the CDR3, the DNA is TGTGCCAGCAGCGTCAGACAGGGGGGCCACACTGAAGCTTTCTTT. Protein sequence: CASSVRQGGHTEAFF.

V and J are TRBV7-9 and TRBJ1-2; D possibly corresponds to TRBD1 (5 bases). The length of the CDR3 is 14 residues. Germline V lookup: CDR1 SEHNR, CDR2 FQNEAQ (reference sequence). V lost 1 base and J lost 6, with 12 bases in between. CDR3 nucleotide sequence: TGTGCCAGCAGCTTAGTGGAAGGGGTTCATGGCTACACCTTC. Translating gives CASSLVEGVHGYTF.

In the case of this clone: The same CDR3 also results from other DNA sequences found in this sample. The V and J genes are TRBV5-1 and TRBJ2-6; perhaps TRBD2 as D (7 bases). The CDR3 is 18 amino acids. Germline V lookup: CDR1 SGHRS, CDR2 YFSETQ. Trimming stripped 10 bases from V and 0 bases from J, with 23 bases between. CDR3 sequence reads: CARRGGGGSPSGANVLTF. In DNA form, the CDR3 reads TGCGCCCGCCGGGGAGGGGGGGGTTCTCCCTCTGGGGCCAACGTCCTGACTTTC.

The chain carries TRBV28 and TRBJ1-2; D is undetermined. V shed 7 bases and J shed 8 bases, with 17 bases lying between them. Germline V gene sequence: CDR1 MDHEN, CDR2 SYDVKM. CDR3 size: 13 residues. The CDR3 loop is CASTLRAGMGYTF. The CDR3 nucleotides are TGTGCCAGCACGTTGAGGGCGGGAATGGGCTACACCTTC.

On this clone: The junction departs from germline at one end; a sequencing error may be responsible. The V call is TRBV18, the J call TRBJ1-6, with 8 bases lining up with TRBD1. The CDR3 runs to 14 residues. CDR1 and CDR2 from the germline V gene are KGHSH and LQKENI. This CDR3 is CASSPRTGNSPLHF. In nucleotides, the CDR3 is TGTGCCAGCTCGCCACGGACAGGGAATTCACCCCTCCACTTT.